Each of the 19 T cell receptor beta chains below was sequenced from the same sample in a study of T cells in Graves' hyperthyroidism and ophthalmopathy. TCR beta CDR3 regions were amplified from RNA. The HTBI primer set was used in a first-round RT-PCR of the TCR CDR3. TCRdb re-derived calls from the multiplex PCR reads in MiXCR, one entry per CDR3 protein. The table has about 130,000 distinct CDR3 sequences, around 20% seen once; the top ten hold more than 60%. Specimen: blood. Source of these receptors: a woman in her 50s with Graves' hyperthyroidism that later progressed to Graves' ophthalmopathy.

Many counts were recorded for this clonotype. The rearrangement joins TRBV20-1 to TRBJ2-7, with D unclear. V was clipped by 0 bases and J by 3 bases, with 9 bases between them. Germline V CDR1 and CDR2: DFQATT, SNEGSKA (reference sequence). This CDR3 spans 13 amino acids. The CDR3 loop is CSARDMLRYEQYF. CDR3 DNA sequence: TGCAGTGCTAGAGATATGCTGCGCTACGAGCAGTACTTC.

This clonotype was detected many times. The chain carries TRBV6-1 and TRBJ1-2, with TRBD1 identical over 11 bases. This CDR3 contains 15 residues. With 5 bases clipped from V and 6 bases from J, the junction kept 8 bases outside the gene matches. CDR1 is MNHNS, CDR2 SASEGT, per germline. Here the CDR3 reads CASSLDPGQGDGYTF. The CDR3 region has the DNA TGTGCCAGCAGTCTTGACCCGGGACAGGGGGATGGCTACACCTTC.

V is TRBV6-2 or TRBV6-3 and J is TRBJ2-1, with 10 bases that match TRBD2. This CDR3 has 20 residues. V was pared by 2 bases and J by 5 bases, with 18 bases of the junction left unmatched. The germline V gene encodes CDR1 MNHEY and CDR2 SVGEGT. The chain's CDR3 is CASSYRRSSGGTGSNNEQFF. For the CDR3, the DNA is TGTGCCAGCAGTTACCGGAGGTCTAGCGGGGGAACCGGATCCAACAATGAGCAGTTCTTC.

V gene TRBV30 combines with J gene TRBJ2-4; no clear D gene. The V and J ends lost 3 bases and 7 bases respectively, with 16 bases between them. The CDR3 extends over 14 amino acids. Germline CDR1 is GTSNPN and CDR2 is SVGIG (reference sequence). The CDR3 nucleotides read TGTGCCTGGAGGACCCCGGCCGCTCTTAACATTCAGTACTTC. The encoded protein is CAWRTPAALNIQYF.

At least ten counts were recorded for this clonotype. The chain joins TRBV20-1 to TRBJ1-5; 8 bases map to TRBD1. The V segment lost 5 bases and the J segment 3 bases; nucleotides outside the gene matches: 3. There are 13 residues in the CDR3. CDR1 DFQATT and CDR2 SNEGSKA come from the germline V gene (reference sequence). The CDR3 DNA is TGCAGTGCTCTGACAGGGGACAATCAGCCCCAGCATTTT. Its translation: CSALTGDNQPQHF.

There are a few counts of this clonotype. The J gene is TRBJ1-6, the V gene TRBV5-1; D is undetermined. V was cut by 5 bases and J by 5 bases, with 8 bases left in between. This CDR3 contains 13 residues. Germline CDR1 is SGHRS and CDR2 is YFSETQ. DNA for the CDR3: TGCGCCAGCAGACACGGTGATAATTCACCCCTCCACTTT. Protein product: CASRHGDNSPLHF.

This clonotype has at least ten counts. J is TRBJ1-3 and V is TRBV5-6; D might be TRBD1 (6 bases). The CDR3 is made up of 17 amino acids. The germline gives CDR1 SGHDT, CDR2 YYEEEE. The V and J ends lost 4 bases and 0 bases respectively, with 17 bases between them. CDR3: CASSQRTAPTSGNTIYF. The CDR3, as DNA: TGTGCCAGCAGCCAACGGACAGCCCCTACCTCTGGAAACACCATATATTTT. The full variable domain, in which reference TRBV5-6 and TRBJ1-3 provide the parts outside the CDR3, is DAGVTQSPTHLIKTRGQQVTLRCSPKSGHDTVSWYQQALGQGPQFIFQYYEEEERQRGNFPDRFSGHQFPNYSSELNVNALLLGDSALYLCASSQRTAPTSGNTIYFGEGSWLTVV.

This clonotype was detected many times. J is TRBJ2-1 and V is TRBV7-3; a weak D match, TRBD2 (5 bases). V lost 3 bases and J 6 bases, leaving 9 bases between the germline ends. The CDR3 totals 13 residues. Germline CDR1 is SGHTA and CDR2 is FQGTGA. The CDR3 is CASSLERSNEQFF. CDR3 sequence (DNA): TGTGCCAGCAGCTTGGAGCGGAGCAATGAGCAGTTCTTC.

In its sample, this clonotype was seen once. V gene TRBV28 combines with J gene TRBJ2-3, with 8 bases identical to TRBD1. From germline, CDR1 is MDHEN and CDR2 SYDVKM. The V and J ends lost 1 base and 2 bases, in that order; junction bases with no gene match: 14. CDR3 length: 19 residues. CDR3 amino acids: CASSLSRRTGKLFTDTQYF. CDR3 DNA sequence: TGTGCCAGCAGTTTATCAAGGAGGACAGGGAAGTTGTTCACAGATACGCAGTATTTT.

Ten or more counts support this clonotype. The V gene is TRBV27, the J gene TRBJ2-7; 7 nucleotides align to TRBD1. The CDR3 spans 14 residues. CDR1 is MNHEY and CDR2 is SMNVEV in the germline V gene (reference sequence). J lost 0 bases, V lost 6 bases, and 5 bases had no gene match. CDR3 sequence: CASSRTGSSYEQYF. The CDR3 DNA follows: TGTGCCAGCAGCAGGACAGGCAGCTCCTACGAGCAGTACTTC.

The sample holds many counts of this clonotype. V is TRBV29-1 and J is TRBJ2-7, with D possibly TRBD1 on 6 matching bases. Trimming stripped 2 bases from V and 2 bases from J, with 13 bases between. CDR3 length equals 14 residues. The germline V gene encodes CDR1 SQVTM and CDR2 ANQGSEA. The CDR3 coding sequence is TGCAGCGTTGAATCGGCAGGGGCGACCTACGAGCAGTACTTC. Translated: CSVESAGATYEQYF.

Details on this clonotype: Just one base apart from a much larger clone, this may be a read error. The rearrangement joins TRBV6-2 or TRBV6-3 to TRBJ1-4; D is possibly TRBD1 (5 bases). The CDR3 is made up of 13 amino acids. CDR1 is MNHEY and CDR2 is SVGEGT in the germline V gene. The CDR3: CASSAPGPGKPFF. CDR3 coding DNA: TGTGCCAGCAGTGCGCCGGGACCGGGAAAACCGTTTTTT.

This clonotype was observed at least ten times. J is TRBJ2-5 and V is TRBV6-2 or TRBV6-3; D is possibly TRBD1 (5 bases). Germline V CDR1 and CDR2: MNHEY, SVGEGT. The CDR3 covers 15 residues. The germline V and J ends were trimmed by 7 bases and 0 bases, with 15 bases remaining between them. In DNA, the CDR3 is TGTGCCAGCACTACCTCGCAGGACAACCAAGAGACCCAGTACTTC. It is translated as CASTTSQDNQETQYF.

This chain uses TRBV7-2 with TRBJ2-1; possibly TRBD2 for D (5 bases). Trimming removed 1 base at V and 7 bases at J, with 11 bases between. This CDR3 comprises 14 residues. The germline V gene encodes CDR1 SGHTA and CDR2 FQGNSA. DNA of the CDR3: TGTGCCAGCAGCTTAGTTTCCGGGAATAATGAGCAGTTCTTC. Protein: CASSLVSGNNEQFF.

This clonotype turned up a few times. The chain combines TRBV20-1 with TRBJ2-5; D may match TRBD1 or TRBD2 (5 bases each). The germline CDR1 and CDR2 sequences are DFQATT and SNEGSKA (reference sequence). CDR3 size: 15 residues. Trimming removed 5 bases from V and 4 bases from J, with 20 bases in between. CDR3 bases: TGCAGTGCTCGCCGGACTGGGGGAAAGGGAGAGACCCAGTACTTC. As protein: CSARRTGGKGETQYF.

This chain uses TRBV13 with TRBJ1-1, with D possibly matching TRBD1 (6 bases). The germline V gene encodes CDR1 PRHDT and CDR2 FYEKMQ (reference sequence). The CDR3 has 15 amino acids. Trimming stripped 5 bases from V and 1 base from J, with 14 bases between. CDR3 protein: CASSVQGLANTEAFF. For the CDR3, the DNA is TGTGCCAGCAGCGTACAGGGTTTGGCGAACACTGAAGCTTTCTTT.

Many counts were recorded for this clonotype. This rearrangement joins TRBV7-2 to TRBJ2-3; TRBD2 agrees at 14 bases. This CDR3 region has 19 residues. V lost 1 base and J lost 3; bases outside the gene matches: 9. CDR1 and CDR2 (germline): SGHTA, FQGNSA. This chain's CDR3 is CASSLGPGLAGVRTDTQYF. CDR3 nucleotides: TGTGCCAGCAGCTTAGGGCCGGGACTAGCGGGAGTTCGGACAGATACGCAGTATTTT.

There are many counts of this clonotype. This chain connects TRBV18 to TRBJ1-1; D unresolved. Germline CDR1 and CDR2: KGHSH and LQKENI. The V end was cut by 2 bases, the J end by 1 base, with 8 bases between. This CDR3 spans 14 amino acids. In DNA form, the CDR3 reads TGTGCCAGCTCACCAAACATCAAGAACACTGAAGCTTTCTTT. Translating gives CASSPNIKNTEAFF.

This chain connects TRBV7-2 to TRBJ2-7, with 14 bases lining up with TRBD2. J was trimmed by 3 bases and V by 5 bases; bases with no gene match: 9. In germline, CDR1 is SGHTA, CDR2 FQGNSA. This CDR3 spans 17 amino acids. Written as DNA, the CDR3 is TGTGCCAGCAGCCCGGGACTAGCGGGAGCGGGGAGCTACGAGCAGTACTTC. It codes for CASSPGLAGAGSYEQYF.